Only one count was recorded for the clone carrying this TCR beta chain. In the authors' methods: From reference gene primer amplification, estimates of nucleated cell counts were derived. Some clones are missing from TCRdb's copy, which holds only in-frame ones; the method was immunoSEQ multiplex PCR. That table is the source of V, J and clone size, and D and trimming were worked out from the DNA. The table lists some 180,000 clones, approximately 90% of them singletons. With 2 bases clipped from V and 2 bases from J, the junction kept 3 bases outside the gene matches. Per germline, CDR1 ENHRY and CDR2 SYGVKD. The CDR3 is 15 amino acids. During active infection, Seattle patients enrolled and were then monitored through disease. The sample belongs to a study of blood T cell repertoires in COVID-19. Study as a whole: Researchers got acute and convalescent COVID-19 samples from the United States, Italy and Spain. PBMCs, B-cell-depleted T cells, or T cells were the source of the cDNA or gDNA that made up the material.

The clonotype originates from a man younger than 35 with COVID-19, enrolled during active disease. The sequenced sample consisted of peripheral blood. The V call is TRBV10-3, the J call TRBJ1-5; TRBD1 aligns across 7 bases. Written as DNA, the CDR3 is TGTGCCATCAGTGAGCACAGGGGAGGCAATCAGCCCCAGCATTTT. It is translated as CAISEHRGGNQPQHF.